Described below is a single TCR beta chain sequence and its context. The data derive from a study of blood T cell repertoires in COVID-19. On the study more broadly: Samples representing acute and convalescent COVID-19 were sourced from the United States, Italy and Spain. Sources were T cells, B-cell-depleted T cells, or PBMCs; the material itself was cDNA or gDNA.

CDR1 is LNHDA and CDR2 is SQIVND in the germline V gene (reference sequence). Trimming at V came to 9 bases and at J to 0 bases, leaving 8 bases not matched to a gene. The CDR3 is 15 residues long. Per the authors' pipeline: Cell counts per sample came from amplifying reference gene primers. The repertoire was sequenced with immunoSEQ multiplex PCR; TCRdb's copy has only in-frame clones and lacks some. From that table come the V and J calls and clone size; the DNA was used to work out D and trimming. The sample carries 240,000 or so clones, 60% to 75% recorded once. The clonotype was recovered from a woman of 80 years or more with acute or convalescent COVID-19. The chain carries TRBV19 and TRBJ2-1; TRBD1 aligns across 7 bases. The specimen sequenced was peripheral blood. CDR3: CASALGQVSYNEQFF. CDR3 nucleotides: TGTGCCAGCGCCCTTGGACAGGTCTCCTACAATGAGCAGTTCTTC.